Shown below are 30 T cell receptor beta chains from a single sample sequenced in a study of PD-L1 blockade in urothelial cancer. Produced via immunoSEQ multiplex PCR; TCRdb's table is partial and in-frame only. The sample carries 70,000 to 75,000 clones, 85% to 90% recorded once. Sequences were derived from PBMCs, sampled around atezolizumab (anti-PD-L1) treatment. These receptor sequences come from a man between 60 and 75 years old with urothelial cancer.

The rearrangement uses TRBV30 and TRBJ2-4, with 9 bases that match TRBD1. The CDR3 has 15 amino acids. The V gene end was trimmed by 3 bases and the J gene end by 5 bases; junction bases not matched to a gene: 8. Per the germline V gene, CDR1 is GTSNPN and CDR2 is SVGIG (reference sequence). CDR3 loop: CAWSRTGDVENIQYF. CDR3 DNA: TGTGCCTGGAGCCGGACAGGGGATGTAGAAAACATTCAGTACTTC.

The chain couples TRBV18 to TRBJ2-1; D is ambiguous. Trimming pared 4 bases from V and 0 bases from J, leaving 10 bases between. Per germline, CDR1 KGHSH and CDR2 LQKENI. The CDR3 extends over 15 amino acids. The CDR3 sequence: CASSRMSSSYNEQFF. The DNA for the CDR3 is TGTGCCAGCTCACGAATGTCGAGCTCCTACAATGAGCAGTTCTTC. The whole variable domain, filled in from reference TRBV18 and TRBJ2-1, reads NAGVMQNPRHLVRRRGQEARLRCSPMKGHSHVYWYRQLPEEGLKFMVYLQKENIIDESGMPKERFSAEFPKEGPSILRIQQVVRGDSAAYFCASSRMSSSYNEQFFGPGTRLTVL.

This chain links TRBV5-1 with TRBJ2-3, with D possibly matching TRBD1 (6 bases). CDR1 is SGHRS, CDR2 YFSETQ, per germline. The V end lost 0 bases, the J end lost 11 bases, and 16 bases lay between the germline ends. The CDR3 runs to 14 residues. The CDR3 loop is CASSLDRAPGRQYF. The CDR3 nucleotides read TGCGCCAGCAGCTTGGACAGGGCCCCCGGTAGGCAGTATTTT.

The V gene is TRBV11-2, the J gene TRBJ1-2; no definite D call. V lost 5 bases, J lost 8 bases, and 12 bases lay in between. The CDR3 length is 12 residues. Germline values: CDR1 SGHAT, CDR2 FQNNGV. CDR3 DNA sequence: TGTGCCAGCAGCCCTGTCCTTCCGGGCTACACCTTC. It yields the protein CASSPVLPGYTF.

V usage is TRBV5-1 and J usage is TRBJ2-2, with TRBD1 as a possible D gene (5 bases). Germline V gene data show CDR1 as SGHRS and CDR2 as YFSETQ. V was cut by 0 bases and J by 0 bases, with 12 bases left in between. The CDR3 spans 17 residues. CDR3 nucleotides: TGCGCCAGCAGCTTGGCAACCTGGGGCGCGAACACCGGGGAGCTGTTTTTT. This encodes CASSLATWGANTGELFF.

The table lists this clone with a count of one. The chain couples TRBV6-4 to TRBJ2-1; D is unresolved. The CDR3 extends over 16 amino acids. Germline values: CDR1 MRHNA, CDR2 SNTAGT. V was trimmed by 0 bases and J by 0 bases, leaving 9 bases between them. CDR3 DNA: TGTGCCAGCAGTGACTCACCCGGTCCCTCCTACAATGAGCAGTTCTTC. It yields the protein CASSDSPGPSYNEQFF.

The gene calls are TRBV30 and TRBJ1-5; D gene unclear. CDR1 GTSNPN and CDR2 SVGIG come from the germline V gene (reference sequence). The V end lost 3 bases, the J end lost 0 bases, and 6 bases lay between the germline ends. This CDR3 has 13 amino acids. The CDR3 sequence is CAWRAHSNQPQHF. CDR3 bases: TGTGCCTGGAGGGCACATAGCAATCAGCCCCAGCATTTT.

CDR3 loop: CASSLHGTSADTQYF. The CDR3 DNA is TGTGCCAGCAGCTTACACGGGACTAGTGCAGATACGCAGTATTTT. The V gene is TRBV7-9, the J gene TRBJ2-3, with TRBD2 matching over 8 bases. The CDR3 runs 15 residues. In germline, CDR1 is SEHNR, CDR2 FQNEAQ (reference sequence). V dropped 2 bases and J dropped 4; count of bases not matched to a gene: 5. The full variable domain, with the rest looked up from reference TRBV7-9 and TRBJ2-3, is DTGVSQNPRHKITKRGQNVTFRCDPISEHNRLYWYRQTLGQGPEFLTYFQNEAQLEKSRLLSDRFSAERPKGSFSTLEIQRTEQGDSAMYLCASSLHGTSADTQYFGPGTRLTVL.

The genes are TRBV6-5 and TRBJ2-5; a weak D match, TRBD1 (6 bases). Germline CDR1 MNHEY, CDR2 SVGAGI. The germline V and J ends were trimmed by 6 bases and 2 bases, with 10 bases remaining between them. The CDR3 sequence is 13 residues long. The CDR3 bases are TGTGCCAGCAGGGACAGTTCTCAAGAGACCCAGTACTTC. Amino acids: CASRDSSQETQYF.

V gene TRBV7-9 combines with J gene TRBJ1-1; D possibly corresponds to TRBD1 (5 bases). CDR1 is SEHNR, CDR2 FQNEAQ, per germline (reference sequence). This CDR3 has 14 residues. Trimming cost V 2 bases and J 5 bases, with 12 bases left between them. The CDR3 DNA reads as TGTGCCAGCAGCTTACAGGGAATGTGGACTGAAGCTTTCTTT. Translating it yields CASSLQGMWTEAFF. The full variable domain, its missing parts supplied by reference TRBV7-9 and TRBJ1-1, is DTGVSQNPRHKITKRGQNVTFRCDPISEHNRLYWYRQTLGQGPEFLTYFQNEAQLEKSRLLSDRFSAERPKGSFSTLEIQRTEQGDSAMYLCASSLQGMWTEAFFGQGTRLTVV.

The V gene is TRBV29-1, the J gene TRBJ1-4; D ambiguous. Per germline, CDR1 SQVTM and CDR2 ANQGSEA. CDR3 length: 14 amino acids. Trimming stripped 7 bases from V and 0 bases from J, with 12 bases between. The CDR3 bases are TGCAGCGCCACAACATTTTCAACTAATGAAAAACTGTTTTTT. Translation gives CSATTFSTNEKLFF. The entire variable domain, with the rest obtained from reference TRBV29-1 and TRBJ1-4, is as follows: SAVISQKPSRDICQRGTSLTIQCQVDSQVTMMFWYRQQPGQSLTLIATANQGSEATYESGFVIDKFPISRPNLTFSTLTVSNMSPEDSSIYLCSATTFSTNEKLFFGSGTQLSVL.

The gene calls are TRBV5-1 and TRBJ2-7; D remains unclear. Trimming left V 1 base short and J 6 bases short, with 5 bases between. CDR3 length: 11 amino acids. Germline values: CDR1 SGHRS, CDR2 YFSETQ. The CDR3 DNA sequence: TGCGCCAGCAGCTTGTACGGCGAGCAGTACTTC. This encodes CASSLYGEQYF.

V and J are TRBV27 and TRBJ2-5, with 7 bases that match TRBD1. V was clipped by 5 bases and J by 5 bases; unmatched bases: 5. Per the germline V gene, CDR1 is MNHEY and CDR2 is SMNVEV (reference sequence). The CDR3 contains 13 residues. The CDR3 spells CASSRQGWETQYF. The CDR3 nucleotides are TGTGCCAGCAGTAGACAGGGCTGGGAGACCCAGTACTTC.

The chain is built from TRBV7-3 and TRBJ2-5, with D possibly being TRBD2 (5 bases). The CDR3 extends over 13 amino acids. The germline V gene encodes CDR1 SGHTA and CDR2 FQGTGA. V shed 8 bases and J shed 4 bases, with 14 bases lying between them. The CDR3 DNA sequence: TGTGCCAGCGGGGTGGCGGGCAGAGAGACCCAGTACTTC. Translation gives CASGVAGRETQYF.

The chain uses TRBV2 and TRBJ1-2; perhaps TRBD1 as D (6 bases). The ends were cut back, 3 bases at V and 3 bases at J, with 8 bases in the middle. The CDR3 consists of 13 residues. Germline V CDR1 and CDR2: SNHLY, FYNNEI. This chain's CDR3 is CASSDRTDYGYTF. As DNA, the CDR3 is TGTGCCAGCAGTGATCGGACAGACTATGGCTACACCTTC.

The J gene is TRBJ2-7, the V gene TRBV6-5; 8 nucleotides match TRBD1. The CDR3 runs 13 residues. Germline CDR1 reads MNHEY; CDR2 reads SVGAGI. V lost 6 bases to trimming and J lost 2 bases; unmatched junction nucleotides: 3. CDR3 loop: CASRKGQAYEQYF. CDR3 sequence (DNA): TGTGCCAGCAGAAAGGGACAGGCCTACGAGCAGTACTTC.

This chain links TRBV29-1 with TRBJ2-5, with TRBD2 identical over 15 bases. V lost 6 bases to trimming and J lost 3 bases; unmatched junction nucleotides: 2. The CDR3 runs 14 residues. From germline, CDR1 is SQVTM and CDR2 ANQGSEA. The CDR3 DNA reads TGCAGCGTCGGGACTAGCGGGAGGAAAGAGACCCAGTACTTC. This translates into CSVGTSGRKETQYF.

J is TRBJ1-2 and V is TRBV2; the match to TRBD1 covers 9 bases. The V gene end was trimmed by 2 bases and the J gene end by 4 bases; junction bases not matched to a gene: 2. The CDR3 contains 14 residues. The germline CDR1 and CDR2 sequences are SNHLY and FYNNEI. The CDR3: CASSELGQGYGYTF. Here the CDR3 DNA reads TGTGCCAGCAGTGAATTGGGACAGGGCTATGGCTACACCTTC. Drawing the rest from reference TRBV2 and TRBJ1-2, the complete variable domain is EPEVTQTPSHQVTQMGQEVILRCVPISNHLYFYWYRQILGQKVEFLVSFYNNEISEKSEIFDDQFSVERPDGSNFTLKIRSTKLEDSAMYFCASSELGQGYGYTFGSGTRLTVV.

The chain employs TRBV30 and TRBJ1-2; maybe TRBD1 (5 bases). The CDR3 covers 12 residues. Deletions cut 1 base from V and 8 bases from J, with 11 bases between. CDR1 is GTSNPN and CDR2 is SVGIG in the germline V gene (reference sequence). CDR3 DNA sequence: TGTGCCTGGAGTGCAGGGAAGGGCGGCTACACCTTC. It specifies CAWSAGKGGYTF.

This chain joins TRBV29-1 and TRBJ1-1, with 9 bases identical to TRBD1. Germline CDR1 reads SQVTM; CDR2 reads ANQGSEA. CDR3 length equals 14 residues. V lost 7 bases to trimming and J lost 3 bases; unmatched junction nucleotides: 9. The CDR3 DNA is TGCAGCGCAACAACACAGGGGGCTGACACTGAAGCTTTCTTT. Translation: CSATTQGADTEAFF.

The V gene is TRBV5-8, the J gene TRBJ2-2; TRBD1 might be the D (5 bases). The germline V gene has CDR1 SGHTS and CDR2 YDEGEE. CDR3 length: 15 residues. The germline V and J ends were trimmed by 4 bases and 7 bases, with 17 bases remaining between them. Written as DNA, the CDR3 is TGTGCCAGCAGCCCCTCGACCCCAGGGCACGGGGAGCTGTTTTTT. As protein: CASSPSTPGHGELFF.

V and J are TRBV4-1 and TRBJ1-4; 9 bases fit TRBD1. Unmatched junction bases numbered 10, after V lost 4 bases and J lost 7 bases. Germline lookup yields CDR1 MGHRA and CDR2 YSYEKL. The CDR3 consists of 16 residues. The CDR3 DNA follows: TGCGCCAGCAGCCTCCAACCACAGGGGGCAAGTGAAAAACTGTTTTTT. Residues: CASSLQPQGASEKLFF.

The CDR3 is CASSLSGVEETQYF. As DNA, the CDR3 is TGTGCCAGCAGCTTGTCGGGGGTCGAAGAGACCCAGTACTTC. The chain recombines TRBV5-6 with TRBJ2-5; maybe TRBD2 (6 bases). The germline V and J ends were trimmed by 1 base and 3 bases, with 10 bases remaining between them. The CDR3 is made up of 14 amino acids. Germline V gene data show CDR1 as SGHDT and CDR2 as YYEEEE. The full variable domain, in which reference TRBV5-6 and TRBJ2-5 provide the parts outside the CDR3, is DAGVTQSPTHLIKTRGQQVTLRCSPKSGHDTVSWYQQALGQGPQFIFQYYEEEERQRGNFPDRFSGHQFPNYSSELNVNALLLGDSALYLCASSLSGVEETQYFGPGTRLLVL.

This clone has more than one count but fewer than ten. This chain joins TRBV7-9 and TRBJ1-1; 7 nucleotides align to TRBD1. J lost 1 base, V lost 5 bases, and 7 bases had no gene match. The CDR3 totals 15 residues. The germline gives CDR1 SEHNR, CDR2 FQNEAQ (reference sequence). CDR3 DNA sequence: TGTGCCAGCAGCCGGAACAGGGGCGGGAACACTGAAGCTTTCTTT. The encoded protein is CASSRNRGGNTEAFF.

The J gene is TRBJ2-6, the V gene TRBV19; 10 positions agree with TRBD2. The CDR3 has 19 amino acids. CDR1 is LNHDA, CDR2 SQIVND, per germline (reference sequence). The V gene end was trimmed by 1 base and the J gene end by 2 bases; junction bases not matched to a gene: 8. The CDR3 DNA is TGTGCCAGTAGTATAGGTAGCGGGAGGTTTCTGGCTGGGGCCAACGTCCTGACTTTC. Encoded protein: CASSIGSGRFLAGANVLTF.

The count of this clone is one. The V gene is TRBV6-1, the J gene TRBJ2-7; a weak D match, TRBD1 (7 bases). This CDR3 contains 14 residues. Germline CDR1 MNHNS, CDR2 SASEGT. V was pared by 4 bases and J by 6 bases, with 16 bases between. The CDR3 sequence: CASSGLQGGSEQYF. The CDR3 nucleotides are TGTGCCAGCAGTGGCCTGCAGGGGGGCTCCGAGCAGTACTTC.

The rearrangement joins TRBV5-4 to TRBJ2-3; no firm D call. CDR1 and CDR2 (germline): SGHNT, YYREEE (reference sequence). V was pared by 0 bases and J by 5 bases, with 10 bases between. The CDR3 consists of 14 residues. The DNA for the CDR3 is TGTGCCAGCAGCTTGGCCTCGAGGCAAGATACGCAGTATTTT. Amino acids: CASSLASRQDTQYF.

The CDR3 nucleotides are TGTGCCAGCAGGGGACAGCCACCGGAGGGGAAAAACATTCAGTACTTC. Translation: CASRGQPPEGKNIQYF. The chain links TRBV21-1 to TRBJ2-4; the table gives TRBD1 as D, unverified against the DNA. TRBV21-1 corresponds to a pseudogene. CDR3 size: 16 residues.

This rearrangement joins TRBV7-8 to TRBJ1-6, with 10 positions matching TRBD1. The CDR3 loop spans 15 amino acids. Per germline, CDR1 SGHVS and CDR2 FQNEAQ. V lost 4 bases to trimming and J lost 8 bases; unmatched junction nucleotides: 5. CDR3 loop: CASSSLGTGDSPLHF. The CDR3 nucleotides read TGTGCCAGCAGCTCGTTGGGGACAGGGGATTCACCCCTCCACTTT. The full variable domain, in which reference TRBV7-8 and TRBJ1-6 provide the parts outside the CDR3, is GAGVSQSPRYKVAKRGQDVALRCDPISGHVSLFWYQQALGQGPEFLTYFQNEAQLDKSGLPSDRFFAERPEGSVSTLKIQRTQQEDSAVYLCASSSLGTGDSPLHFGNGTRLTVT.

The V call is TRBV29-1, the J call TRBJ2-1; possible D gene TRBD1, 7 bases. Germline CDR1 and CDR2: SQVTM and ANQGSEA. CDR3 length: 14 residues. V was pared by 7 bases and J by 4 bases, with 17 bases between. CDR3 DNA: TGCAGCGCCGGGCGGGACAGCCTTTACAATGAGCAGTTCTTC. Protein product: CSAGRDSLYNEQFF.